A single sample gave rise to the 29 T cell receptor beta chains below, sequenced in a study of blood T cell repertoires in COVID-19. Profiled with immunoSEQ multiplex PCR; TCRdb holds only in-frame clones, not every one. Of some 330,000 clones listed, roughly 86% were seen once; the top ten hold around 1.9%. Sequencing used peripheral blood. The origin of the receptors is a woman between 25 and 40 years old with COVID-19, enrolled during active disease.

V usage is TRBV30 and J usage is TRBJ1-2; tentatively, D is TRBD1 (5 bases). V was cut by 3 bases and J by 4 bases, with 12 bases left in between. The length of the CDR3 is 13 residues. Germline CDR1 GTSNPN, CDR2 SVGIG (reference sequence). The CDR3 protein is CAWSSGTVYGYTF. In nucleotides, the CDR3 is TGTGCCTGGAGCAGCGGGACGGTCTATGGCTACACCTTC.

The chain employs TRBV5-5 and TRBJ1-5; D gene unclear. The CDR3 is 13 residues long. The germline V gene has CDR1 SGHKS and CDR2 YYEKEE (reference sequence). V was cut by 1 base and J by 6 bases, with 8 bases left in between. This chain's CDR3 is CASSLTAVQPQHF. The CDR3 DNA is TGTGCCAGCAGCTTGACAGCAGTTCAGCCCCAGCATTTT.

The chain recombines TRBV19 with TRBJ2-6, with TRBD2 matching over 7 bases. The V segment lost 6 bases and the J segment 0 bases; nucleotides outside the gene matches: 5. This CDR3 region has 16 residues. Per germline, CDR1 LNHDA and CDR2 SQIVND (reference sequence). CDR3 nucleotide sequence: TGTGCCAGTAGCCCGGGACTAAACTCTGGGGCCAACGTCCTGACTTTC. Translation gives CASSPGLNSGANVLTF. The variable domain in full, with the rest retrieved from reference TRBV19 and TRBJ2-6, is DGGITQSPKYLFRKEGQNVTLSCEQNLNHDAMYWYRQDPGQGLRLIYYSQIVNDFQKGDIAEGYSVSREKKESFPLTVTSAQKNPTAFYLCASSPGLNSGANVLTFGAGSRLTVL.

The chain couples TRBV3-1 (or the pseudogene TRBV3-2) to TRBJ2-7; TRBD2 matches 9 bases. Germline CDR1 and CDR2: LGHDT and YNNKEL (reference sequence). The CDR3 has 15 residues. With 1 base clipped from V and 4 bases from J, the junction kept 5 bases outside the gene matches. The CDR3 protein is CASSQGLAAVYEQYF. CDR3 DNA sequence: TGTGCCAGCAGCCAAGGACTAGCGGCGGTATACGAGCAGTACTTC.

The V call is TRBV5-1, the J call TRBJ2-2; D call uncertain. Per the germline V gene, CDR1 is SGHRS and CDR2 is YFSETQ. V lost 2 bases and J lost 8, with 4 bases in between. The CDR3 loop spans 11 amino acids. The CDR3 loop reads CASSFAGELFF. CDR3 DNA sequence: TGCGCCAGCAGCTTTGCGGGGGAGCTGTTTTTT.

The chain couples TRBV23-1 to TRBJ2-3; D may be TRBD1 (5 bases). TRBV23-1 is noted as an ORF with a role that remains uncertain. The CDR3 totals 8 residues. The V and J ends lost 9 bases and 14 bases respectively, with 9 bases between them. In DNA form, the CDR3 reads TGCGCCAGGGACACGGCGTATTTT. It translates to CARDTAYF.

CDR3 coding DNA: TGTGCCAGTAGTCCCTACCATGGAGAGACCCAGTACTTC. As protein: CASSPYHGETQYF. The genes are TRBV19 and TRBJ2-5; D ambiguous. Between the trimmed V and J ends, which lost 5 bases and 4 bases, there was a span of 11 bases. This CDR3 spans 13 amino acids. Per the germline V gene, CDR1 is LNHDA and CDR2 is SQIVND (reference sequence).

This clone was found once. The chain employs TRBV6-5 and TRBJ1-6; D unresolved. Trimming removed 6 bases at V and 7 bases at J, with 13 bases between. This CDR3 spans 14 amino acids. Germline V gene data show CDR1 as MNHEY and CDR2 as SVGAGI. This CDR3 is CASRVPGGNSPLHF. The CDR3 DNA reads as TGTGCCAGCAGAGTTCCCGGAGGGAATTCACCCCTCCACTTT.

The V and J genes are TRBV6-2 or TRBV6-3 and TRBJ1-4; D might be TRBD1 (6 bases). Deletions cut 5 bases from V and 4 bases from J, with 23 bases between. Germline V gives CDR1 MNHEY, CDR2 SVGEGT. CDR3 length: 18 residues. Written as DNA, the CDR3 is TGTGCCAGCAGTACTACCCGGGGGGGGCTCGACTTTAATGAAAAACTGTTTTTT. Protein sequence: CASSTTRGGLDFNEKLFF.

This chain connects TRBV19 to TRBJ1-6, with TRBD1 matching 8 bases. There are 15 residues in the CDR3. Germline V CDR1 and CDR2: LNHDA, SQIVND (reference sequence). V shed 3 bases and J 6 bases; nucleotides not matched to a gene: 4. The CDR3 bases are TGTGCCAGTAGTATTATTACAGGGGGTAATTCACCCCTCCACTTT. Protein product: CASSIITGGNSPLHF.

The V call is TRBV25-1, the J call TRBJ2-3, with D possibly TRBD2 on 5 matching bases. V lost 8 bases, J lost 1 base, and 16 bases lay in between. The CDR3 totals 15 residues. The germline CDR1 and CDR2 sequences are MGHDK and SYGVNS. The CDR3 nucleotides read TGTGCCAGCCAAGCGGACTTCCCTGGCACAGATACGCAGTATTTT. Translating gives CASQADFPGTDTQYF.

The chain has TRBV10-2 and TRBJ1-2; D might be TRBD1 (5 bases). With 6 bases removed from V and 3 bases from J, the gap between germline ends came to 8 bases. Germline CDR1 and CDR2: WSHSY and SAAADI. The CDR3 length is 12 residues. CDR3 loop: CASSRDDYGYTF. The DNA of the CDR3 is TGCGCCAGCAGCAGGGATGACTATGGCTACACCTTC.

The genes are TRBV7-9 and TRBJ1-4; D possibly corresponds to TRBD1 (6 bases). Germline V lookup: CDR1 SEHNR, CDR2 FQNEAQ (reference sequence). The ends were cut back, 1 base at V and 7 bases at J, with 10 bases in the middle. The length of the CDR3 is 14 residues. The CDR3, as DNA: TGTGCCAGCAGCTTAGGGGGGCGCACTGAAAAACTGTTTTTT. Protein sequence: CASSLGGRTEKLFF.

The V gene is TRBV18, the J gene TRBJ2-7; TRBD1 aligns across 7 bases. V was pared by 3 bases and J by 5 bases, with 4 bases of the junction left unmatched. The CDR3 has 13 amino acids. Germline-derived CDR1 and CDR2 are KGHSH and LQKENI. CDR3 bases: TGTGCCAGCTCACCCGGACAGGCCGACGAGCAGTACGTC. Its protein is CASSPGQADEQYV.

CDR3 bases: TGTGCCAGCAGCTCAAAACTATACACTGAAGCTTTCTTT. It yields the protein CASSSKLYTEAFF. The gene calls are TRBV27 and TRBJ1-1; no firm D call. There are 13 residues in the CDR3. Trimming left V 6 bases short and J 3 bases short, with 11 bases between. The V gene's germline CDR1 is MNHEY and CDR2 SMNVEV (reference sequence).

V usage is TRBV5-1 and J usage is TRBJ1-2; the match to TRBD1 covers 7 bases. CDR3 length: 16 amino acids. The germline V gene encodes CDR1 SGHRS and CDR2 YFSETQ. The V segment lost 4 bases and the J segment 1 base; nucleotides outside the gene matches: 10. The CDR3 here is CASSPETGQGNYGYTF. In DNA, the CDR3 is TGCGCCAGCAGCCCTGAGACAGGGCAGGGTAACTATGGCTACACCTTC.

This rearrangement joins TRBV27 to TRBJ1-5; tentative D call: TRBD1 (5 bases). Trimming removed 5 bases at V and 5 bases at J, with 10 bases between. Germline values: CDR1 MNHEY, CDR2 SMNVEV (reference sequence). This CDR3 is built from 13 residues. The CDR3 loop is CASSPWGDQPQHF. CDR3 DNA: TGTGCCAGCAGTCCCTGGGGGGATCAGCCCCAGCATTTT.

The rearrangement uses TRBV19 and TRBJ1-1, with TRBD1 matching 8 bases. The CDR3 has 17 residues. Trimming took 7 bases from V and 4 from J; bases not matched to a gene: 17. The V gene's germline CDR1 is LNHDA and CDR2 SQIVND (reference sequence). The CDR3 reads CASIRRLRQGIITEAFF. The CDR3 bases are TGTGCCAGTATTAGAAGGTTGAGACAGGGGATTATCACTGAAGCTTTCTTT.

The chain employs TRBV29-1 and TRBJ1-1, with 8 bases matching TRBD1. The CDR3 has 11 residues. Trimming cost V 8 bases and J 7 bases; bases outside gene matches: 6. In germline, CDR1 is SQVTM, CDR2 ANQGSEA. DNA of the CDR3: TGCAGCTTGGGACAGGTAATTGAAGCTTTCTTT. Translating gives CSLGQVIEAFF. The entire variable domain, with the rest obtained from reference TRBV29-1 and TRBJ1-1, is as follows: SAVISQKPSRDICQRGTSLTIQCQVDSQVTMMFWYRQQPGQSLTLIATANQGSEATYESGFVIDKFPISRPNLTFSTLTVSNMSPEDSSIYLCSLGQVIEAFFGQGTRLTVV.

The chain couples TRBV6-6 to TRBJ2-6; 8 bases are shared with TRBD1. The germline V gene encodes CDR1 MNHNY and CDR2 SVGAGI (reference sequence). This CDR3 comprises 19 residues. Trimming cost V 5 bases and J 0 bases; bases outside gene matches: 12. CDR3 sequence reads: CASSRQGPTTISGANVLTF. The CDR3 DNA reads TGTGCCAGCAGTCGACAGGGGCCTACAACTATCTCTGGGGCCAACGTCCTGACTTTC.

This chain joins TRBV6-1 and TRBJ1-1, with D possibly TRBD1 on 5 matching bases. Germline lookup yields CDR1 MNHNS and CDR2 SASEGT. Deletions cut 2 bases from V and 2 bases from J, with 12 bases between. This CDR3 has 15 residues. This CDR3 is CASSESYRYNTEAFF. CDR3 DNA: TGTGCCAGCAGTGAATCCTACAGGTACAACACTGAAGCTTTCTTT.

This chain links TRBV7-2 with TRBJ1-1; D might be TRBD1 (6 bases). Germline CDR1 SGHTA, CDR2 FQGNSA. The length of the CDR3 is 15 residues. V was shortened by 5 bases and J by 1 base, with 14 bases between the two germline ends. This CDR3 is CASSPGARRNTEAFF. In DNA form, the CDR3 reads TGTGCCAGCAGCCCAGGGGCCAGGAGGAACACTGAAGCTTTCTTT.

CDR3 sequence (DNA): TGTGCCAGCAGCACACTCAGGGGCCGCAATTATGGCTACACCTTC. As protein: CASSTLRGRNYGYTF. V and J are TRBV3-1 (or the pseudogene TRBV3-2) and TRBJ1-2; a weak D match, TRBD1 (6 bases). In germline, CDR1 is LGHDT, CDR2 YNNKEL (reference sequence). Deletions cut 5 bases from V and 5 bases from J, with 18 bases between. This CDR3 has 15 amino acids.

Only a few counts were recorded for this clone. J is TRBJ1-2 and V is TRBV6-2 or TRBV6-3, with 9 nucleotides matching TRBD1. Germline-derived CDR1 and CDR2 are MNHEY and SVGEGT. Trimming removed 0 bases from V and 6 bases from J; junction bases left unmatched: 5. CDR3 size: 15 residues. CDR3 residues: CASSYSTGGLNGYTF. The CDR3 DNA follows: TGTGCCAGCAGTTACTCGACAGGGGGGCTGAATGGCTACACCTTC.

This clone turned up a few times. This rearrangement joins TRBV6-2 or TRBV6-3 to TRBJ1-1, with TRBD1 as a possible D gene (5 bases). CDR3 length equals 12 residues. The ends were cut back, 4 bases at V and 7 bases at J, with 10 bases in the middle. In germline, CDR1 is MNHEY, CDR2 SVGEGT. The CDR3: CASSWGGSEAFF. The CDR3 nucleotides read TGTGCCAGCAGTTGGGGGGGGAGTGAAGCTTTCTTT.

The rearrangement joins TRBV15 to TRBJ2-3; D may be TRBD1 (6 bases). Trimming stripped 5 bases from V and 2 bases from J, with 17 bases between. This CDR3 contains 16 residues. Germline V lookup: CDR1 LNHNV, CDR2 YYDKDF (reference sequence). The CDR3 here is CATSRSMTGYTDTQYF. DNA of the CDR3: TGTGCCACCAGCCGTTCTATGACAGGATACACAGATACGCAGTATTTT.

The chain has TRBV5-1 and TRBJ1-2, with 8 bases aligning to TRBD1. This CDR3 has 16 residues. Germline loops: CDR1 SGHRS, CDR2 YFSETQ. V dropped 4 bases and J dropped 2; count of bases not matched to a gene: 10. Here the CDR3 DNA reads TGCGCCAGCAGCAATATAGGACAGGGACTCAACTATGGCTACACCTTC. Translating gives CASSNIGQGLNYGYTF. The variable domain in full, with the rest retrieved from reference TRBV5-1 and TRBJ1-2, is KAGVTQTPRYLIKTRGQQVTLSCSPISGHRSVSWYQQTPGQGLQFLFEYFSETQRNKGNFPGRFSGRQFSNSRSEMNVSTLELGDSALYLCASSNIGQGLNYGYTFGSGTRLTVV.

The CDR3 here is CASSFTRSGGLPTDTQYF. CDR3 DNA: TGTGCCAGCAGCTTCACGCGTAGCGGGGGGTTACCCACAGATACGCAGTATTTT. This chain joins TRBV7-2 and TRBJ2-3, with TRBD2 matching 10 bases. The CDR3 spans 18 residues. The junction had 11 bases not matched to a gene; V was cut back by 3 bases and J by 2 bases. Per germline, CDR1 SGHTA and CDR2 FQGNSA.

This chain joins TRBV3-1 (or the pseudogene TRBV3-2) and TRBJ2-7, with a possible D match to TRBD1 (6 bases). The CDR3 is 12 residues long. The germline V gene encodes CDR1 LGHDT and CDR2 YNNKEL (reference sequence). The ends were cut back, 6 bases at V and 6 bases at J, with 12 bases in the middle. The CDR3 reads CASRDVGAEQYF. The CDR3 nucleotides are TGTGCCAGCAGGGATGTGGGGGCCGAGCAGTACTTC.